A selection of T cell receptor beta chains follows, all from one sample in a study of CD8 T cells in Susac syndrome. Via MiXCR, TCRdb re-called the immunoSEQ multiplex PCR reads, giving one row per CDR3 protein. The sample yields hundreds of thousands of distinct CDR3 sequences, roughly 85% seen once. Material: CD8+ T cells from PBMCs. All receptors derive from a human donor with multiple sclerosis. Both conserved end residues are part of each CDR3. Fields, in order: D gene, V gene, J gene, clone size, CDR3 protein, CDR3 DNA. A D gene is named only where the DNA matches it firmly. Clone sizes are given selectively: once, few, many, or a class where the clone is expanded.

>NA|TRBV27|TRBJ2-1|NA
CASSTSPSSYNEQFF
TGTGCCAGCAGTACCAGCCCTAGCTCCTACAATGAGCAGTTCTTC
>TRBD2|TRBV19|TRBJ2-1|NA
CASTAGGYNEQFF
TGTGCCAGTACTGCGGGAGGGTACAATGAGCAGTTCTTC
>NA|TRBV20-1|TRBJ1-1|NA
CSARRGIMNTEAFF
TGCAGTGCTAGGCGGGGCATAATGAACACTGAAGCTTTCTTT
>NA|TRBV2|TRBJ2-5|NA
CASSDQGGEATQYF
TGTGCCAGCAGCGACCAGGGGGGGGAGGCGACCCAGTACTTC
>TRBD1|TRBV20-1|TRBJ1-5|NA
CSARLQGGNQPQHF
TGCAGTGCTAGACTACAGGGGGGGAATCAGCCCCAGCATTTT
>TRBD2|TRBV12-3/TRBV12-4|TRBJ2-7|NA
CASSKLMASGRFSYEQYF
TGTGCCAGCAGTAAGTTGATGGCTAGCGGGAGGTTCTCCTACGAGCAGTACTTC
>NA|TRBV10-3|TRBJ2-1|NA
CAISDGSYNEQFF
TGTGCCATCTCTGACGGCTCCTACAATGAGCAGTTCTTC
>NA|TRBV12-3/TRBV12-4|TRBJ2-5|once
CASTPQGGETQYF
TGTGCCAGCACTCCCCAGGGGGGAGAGACCCAGTACTTC
>TRBD1|TRBV7-2|TRBJ1-5|NA
CASRGQGSNQPQHF
TGTGCCAGCAGGGGACAGGGCAGCAATCAGCCCCAGCATTTT
>NA|TRBV6-5|TRBJ2-1|NA
CASSYSGAAASYNEQFF
TGTGCCAGCAGTTACTCAGGGGCAGCGGCGAGCTACAATGAGCAGTTCTTC
>TRBD2|TRBV27|TRBJ2-1|few
CASSRGTSAYNEQFF
TGTGCCAGCAGTCGAGGGACTAGCGCCTACAATGAGCAGTTCTTC
>NA|TRBV7-9|TRBJ2-7|NA
CAGAGPDEQYF
TGTGCCGGGGCCGGGCCCGACGAGCAGTACTTC
>NA|TRBV7-9|TRBJ1-2|NA
CASGADLDPPSYGYTF
TGTGCCAGCGGGGCCGACTTGGATCCTCCGTCCTATGGCTACACCTTC
>TRBD2|TRBV3-1|TRBJ2-5|NA
CASSLGLAPQETQYF
TGTGCCAGCAGTCTCGGACTAGCGCCGCAAGAGACCCAGTACTTC
>NA|TRBV11-2|TRBJ2-1|NA
CASSSAWVSGNNEQFF
TGTGCCAGCAGCTCCGCCTGGGTTAGCGGCAACAATGAGCAGTTCTTC
>TRBD2|TRBV10-3|TRBJ2-2|NA
CAISDLAGGNTGELFF
TGTGCCATCAGTGATCTAGCGGGAGGGAACACCGGGGAGCTGTTTTTT